What follows are 22 T cell receptor beta chains derived from one specimen sequenced in a study of blood T cells in healthy people across ages (dated by TCRdb to between 2014 and 2017). The library was generated by 5' RACE. Reads for this sample came from an Illumina HiSeq 2500. A second PCR of about 7 to 12 cycles was performed with a sample-barcoded 5' primer and a J-beta primer mix. Using fastp trimming at Q25 and MiXCR clonotype assembly, TCRdb reanalyzed the public sequencing data and kept in-frame beta chains. One record per CDR3 amino acid sequence lists the most common genes and DNA. For this sample the table gives around 710,000 distinct CDR3 sequences, of which around 40% were detected only once. The ten top clones hold 20% of the sample. Sequencing was done on a sample of blood. Source of these receptors: a woman aged 55 to 70 in good health.

The chain employs TRBV10-3 and TRBJ1-2; a possible D gene is TRBD1 (5 bases). The CDR3 totals 11 residues. Trimming left V 6 bases short and J 5 bases short, with 7 bases between. From germline, CDR1 is ENHRY and CDR2 SYGVKD. CDR3 sequence reads: CAISDSYGYTF. CDR3 DNA: TGTGCCATCAGCGACAGTTATGGCTACACCTTC.

The V gene is TRBV5-1, the J gene TRBJ1-4, with D perhaps matching TRBD1 (5 bases). Germline lookup yields CDR1 SGHRS and CDR2 YFSETQ. There are 15 residues in the CDR3. Trimming cost V 0 bases and J 6 bases, with 12 bases left between them. Written as DNA, the CDR3 is TGCGCCAGCAGCTTGGCCGGCAGGGAACATGAAAAACTGTTTTTT. The encoded protein is CASSLAGREHEKLFF.

The chain carries TRBV3-1 and TRBJ2-4; 9 positions agree with TRBD1. This CDR3 has 14 residues. V was clipped by 4 bases and J by 13 bases; unmatched bases: 11. Per germline, CDR1 LGHDT and CDR2 YNNKEL (reference sequence). As DNA, the CDR3 is TGTGCCAGCAGCCCCGGGACAGGGCTCAATGAGCAGTACTTC. It codes for CASSPGTGLNEQYF.

V gene TRBV12-3 or TRBV12-4 combines with J gene TRBJ2-5, with TRBD2 matching over 9 bases. The CDR3 is 14 residues long. V lost 8 bases to trimming and J lost 11 bases; unmatched junction nucleotides: 15. CDR3 bases: TGTGCCAGCGGTTCTAGCGGGGAATTCAATGAGCAGTACTTC. Translating it yields CASGSSGEFNEQYF.

The CDR3 DNA sequence: TGTGCCAGCAGTTACTCCCAAGTCTACAATGAGCAGTTCTTC. The encoded protein is CASSYSQVYNEQFF. This sequence joins TRBV6-6 and TRBJ2-1; D is uncertain. CDR3 length equals 14 residues. The germline gives CDR1 MNHNY, CDR2 SVGAGI (reference sequence). V lost 0 bases and J 3 bases, leaving 6 bases between the germline ends.

The chain combines TRBV10-3 with TRBJ2-4; TRBD1 might be the D (6 bases). Germline CDR1 is ENHRY and CDR2 is SYGVKD. CDR3 length equals 12 residues. Trimming pared 6 bases from V and 4 bases from J, leaving 7 bases between. The CDR3 sequence: CAISGQKNIQYF. CDR3 DNA sequence: TGTGCCATCAGCGGACAGAAAAACATTCAGTACTTC.

This rearrangement joins TRBV27 to TRBJ2-1; 10 nucleotides align to TRBD2. Germline values: CDR1 MNHEY, CDR2 SMNVEV (reference sequence). This CDR3 contains 16 residues. V lost 7 bases and J lost 0; bases outside the gene matches: 6. The CDR3 DNA reads TGTGCCAGCAACTCACTAGCGGGAAACTCCTACAATGAGCAGTTCTTC. Protein: CASNSLAGNSYNEQFF.

As for this clonotype: A clone one base away is much larger, so this may be a read error. The J gene is TRBJ2-7, the V gene TRBV6-5, with D perhaps TRBD1 (6 bases). V lost 8 bases to trimming and J lost 2 bases, with 13 bases between them. The CDR3 length is 13 residues. The germline CDR1 and CDR2 sequences are MNHEY and SVGAGI. The CDR3, as DNA: TGTGCCAGCCTGAGACAGGCTCCCTACGAGCAGTACTTC. It translates to CASLRQAPYEQYF.

The chain joins TRBV14 to TRBJ1-6; unclear D gene. CDR3 length: 12 residues. V was trimmed by 3 bases and J by 9 bases, leaving 6 bases between them. The germline gives CDR1 SGHDN, CDR2 FVKESK. This CDR3 reads CASSHLGSPLHF. The DNA for the CDR3 is TGTGCCAGCAGCCATCTAGGTTCACCCCTCCACTTT.

The rearrangement uses TRBV10-3 and TRBJ2-1; no firm D call. The CDR3 extends over 15 amino acids. The germline V gene encodes CDR1 ENHRY and CDR2 SYGVKD. Trimming removed 0 bases at V and 7 bases at J, with 13 bases between. CDR3 sequence (DNA): TGTGCCATCAGTGAGTCGTGGGGTCCTAGAAATGAGCAGTTCTTC. This gives the protein CAISESWGPRNEQFF.

This chain joins TRBV11-2 and TRBJ1-2, with 7 bases matching TRBD1. With V trimmed by 1 base and J by 8 bases, 16 bases remained unmatched. The CDR3 length is 17 residues. Germline V CDR1 and CDR2: SGHAT, FQNNGV. CDR3: CASSLAVPGQRARGYTF. The CDR3 coding sequence is TGTGCCAGCAGCTTAGCGGTACCGGGACAGAGGGCAAGGGGCTACACCTTC.

In this sample, this clonotype turned up a few times. The rearrangement uses TRBV29-1 and TRBJ2-5, with TRBD2 matching over 15 bases. Germline V CDR1 and CDR2: SQVTM, ANQGSEA. The V and J ends lost 5 bases and 4 bases, in that order; junction bases with no gene match: 5. The CDR3 covers 15 residues. The DNA for the CDR3 is TGCAGCGTTTCCCGGACTAGCGGGAGGGTAGAGACCCAGTACTTC. This codes for CSVSRTSGRVETQYF. Based on the CDR3 plus reference TRBV29-1 and TRBJ2-5, the full variable domain is SAVISQKPSRDICQRGTSLTIQCQVDSQVTMMFWYRQQPGQSLTLIATANQGSEATYESGFVIDKFPISRPNLTFSTLTVSNMSPEDSSIYLCSVSRTSGRVETQYFGPGTRLLVL.

This clonotype has just a few counts. This rearrangement joins TRBV28 to TRBJ1-5; 11 bases line up with TRBD1. This CDR3 has 15 amino acids. CDR1 and CDR2 from the germline V gene are MDHEN and SYDVKM. With 8 bases clipped from V and 1 base from J, the junction kept 4 bases outside the gene matches. The CDR3 nucleotides read TGTGCCAGCGGACAGGGGGCGCGGAGCAATCAGCCCCAGCATTTT. Translating gives CASGQGARSNQPQHF.

The chain employs TRBV7-8 and TRBJ2-7, with a tentative D call TRBD1 (6 bases). There are 17 residues in the CDR3. Germline V CDR1 and CDR2: SGHVS, FQNEAQ. The V end was cut by 0 bases, the J end by 3 bases, with 18 bases between. CDR3 bases: TGTGCCAGCAGCTTAGCGCTTTTAGGGGGTCTTGGCTACGAGCAGTACTTC. It encodes CASSLALLGGLGYEQYF.

The chain has TRBV12-3 or TRBV12-4 and TRBJ1-1; D ambiguous. Trimming shortened V by 1 base and J by 0 bases, and 9 bases separated the two germline ends. CDR3 length: 15 residues. The CDR3 bases are TGTGCCAGCAGTTTAGACGCGGGGATGAACACTGAAGCTTTCTTT. Translated, it gives CASSLDAGMNTEAFF.

This clonotype was seen a handful of times. The chain uses TRBV13 and TRBJ1-1; D call uncertain. This CDR3 contains 13 residues. V lost 5 bases and J 3 bases, leaving 10 bases between the germline ends. Germline assignment: CDR1 PRHDT and CDR2 FYEKMQ (reference sequence). The CDR3 protein is CASSVQGYTEAFF. The CDR3 nucleotides are TGTGCCAGCAGCGTCCAAGGCTACACTGAAGCTTTCTTT.

This clonotype has more than one count but fewer than ten. V and J are TRBV15 and TRBJ2-7; D possibly uses TRBD1 or TRBD2 (7 bases each). Trimming shortened V by 3 bases and J by 3 bases, and 12 bases separated the two germline ends. CDR1 is LNHNV and CDR2 is YYDKDF in the germline V gene (reference sequence). The CDR3 loop spans 14 amino acids. The CDR3 DNA follows: TGTGCCACCAGCAGGCAGCGGGACAGCTACGAGCAGTACTTC. Translated: CATSRQRDSYEQYF.

This clonotype was detected a few times. The V call is TRBV20-1, the J call TRBJ2-5; D possibly corresponds to TRBD2 (5 bases). CDR1 and CDR2 from the germline V gene are DFQATT and SNEGSKA (reference sequence). CDR3 length equals 11 residues. V dropped 3 bases and J dropped 11 bases, with 13 bases sitting between them. For the CDR3, the DNA is TGCAGTGCTAGTTCGGACGGGGAGCAGTACTTC. Translating gives CSASSDGEQYF.

There are many counts of this clonotype. CDR3: CATAEGPYEQYF. The CDR3 region has the DNA TGTGCCACTGCCGAGGGCCCCTACGAGCAGTACTTC. V and J are TRBV9 and TRBJ2-7; TRBD2 is a possible D gene (5 bases). Trimming took 9 bases from V and 2 from J, leaving 12 bases between them. The CDR3 extends over 12 amino acids. Germline CDR1 is SGDLS and CDR2 is YYNGEE.

As concerns this clonotype: Mismatch with germline at one junction end may stem from a read error. The chain is built from TRBV9 and TRBJ2-3; 8 nucleotides line up with TRBD1. CDR1 is SGDLS, CDR2 YYNGEE, per germline. CDR3 length: 14 amino acids. This chain's CDR3 is CTSSVNRGIDTQYF. DNA of the CDR3: TGTACCAGCAGCGTAAACAGGGGGATAGATACGCAGTATTTT.

This clonotype was seen once. The chain links TRBV3-1 to TRBJ2-7; TRBD1 agrees at 7 bases. Trimming cost V 5 bases and J 1 base; bases outside gene matches: 8. This CDR3 contains 15 residues. Germline CDR1 is LGHDT and CDR2 is YNNKEL (reference sequence). The CDR3 DNA is TGTGCCAGCAGCTCGAGACAGGGATATTCCTACGAGCAGTACTTC. This encodes CASSSRQGYSYEQYF.

This chain joins TRBV6-5 and TRBJ2-6; 7 bases match TRBD2. The CDR3 covers 18 residues. CDR1 MNHEY and CDR2 SVGAGI come from the germline V gene. J was trimmed by 2 bases and V by 1 base; bases with no gene match: 8. The chain's CDR3 is CASSYFVGGVAGANVLTF. The DNA of the CDR3 is TGTGCCAGCAGTTACTTCGTTGGGGGGGTAGCTGGGGCCAACGTCCTGACTTTC.